The 8 T cell receptor beta chains below come from one sample, sequenced in a study of PD-L1 blockade in urothelial cancer. Time point meaning: pretreatment peripheral blood. This table comes from immunoSEQ multiplex PCR, and its TCRdb copy is limited to in-frame clones, with some not included. This sample carries approximately 71,000 clones, 84% of them seen once, and the ten largest clones take roughly 8.3%. This specimen consisted of PBMCs, obtained around atezolizumab (anti-PD-L1) treatment. Source of these receptors: a woman between 65 and 79 years old with urothelial cancer.

The chain is built from TRBV5-1 and TRBJ2-7, with 7 bases lining up with TRBD1. Germline loops: CDR1 SGHRS, CDR2 YFSETQ. J was trimmed by 7 bases and V by 0 bases; bases with no gene match: 10. The CDR3 loop spans 15 amino acids. Here the CDR3 reads CASSLGQGSGREQYF. In nucleotides, the CDR3 is TGCGCCAGCAGCTTGGGACAGGGCAGTGGTAGAGAGCAGTACTTC.

The chain combines TRBV11-2 with TRBJ2-1; D is perhaps TRBD2 (5 bases). The V end lost 1 base, the J end lost 3 bases, and 16 bases lay between the germline ends. This CDR3 is 17 amino acids long. CDR1 and CDR2 (germline): SGHAT, FQNNGV. The DNA for the CDR3 is TGTGCCAGCAGCTTAGGGGCCGGGGAATTTTTCTACAATGAGCAGTTCTTC. This translates into CASSLGAGEFFYNEQFF.

The gene calls are TRBV9 and TRBJ2-7; 11 bases are a match to TRBD1. Germline V gives CDR1 SGDLS, CDR2 YYNGEE. V was clipped by 3 bases and J by 2 bases; unmatched bases: 1. The CDR3 totals 14 residues. Here the CDR3 reads CASSEGQGAYEQYF. The CDR3 DNA sequence: TGTGCCAGCAGCGAGGGACAGGGGGCCTACGAGCAGTACTTC. The entire variable domain, with the rest obtained from reference TRBV9 and TRBJ2-7, is as follows: DSGVTQTPKHLITATGQRVTLRCSPRSGDLSVYWYQQSLDQGLQFLIQYYNGEERAKGNILERFSAQQFPDLHSELNLSSLELGDSALYFCASSEGQGAYEQYFGPGTRLTVT.

This chain links TRBV10-3 with TRBJ1-2; 9 nucleotides match TRBD1. Germline V gene lookup returns CDR1 ENHRY and CDR2 SYGVKD. The ends lost 5 bases at V and 5 bases at J; junction bases unmatched: 6. The CDR3 runs 14 residues. CDR3 amino acids: CAISPGQGLYGYTF. The DNA for the CDR3 is TGTGCCATCAGTCCGGGACAGGGCCTATATGGCTACACCTTC.

A few counts support this clone. Other DNA sequences within the sample encode an identical CDR3. This chain links TRBV5-6 with TRBJ1-5; no clear D. CDR1 and CDR2 from the germline V gene are SGHDT and YYEEEE. This CDR3 region has 14 residues. V lost 0 bases, J lost 4 bases, and 8 bases lay in between. The CDR3 bases are TGTGCCAGCAGCTTGGGCAGATATAATCAGCCCCAGCATTTT. Amino acid sequence: CASSLGRYNQPQHF.

The chain carries TRBV5-4 and TRBJ2-3; D gene ambiguous. Looked up from germline, CDR1 is SGHNT and CDR2 is YYREEE (reference sequence). CDR3 length: 15 amino acids. V gave up 0 bases and J gave up 0 bases, with 8 bases separating them. The CDR3 DNA sequence: TGTGCCAGCAGCTTGGAGCAGGTTAGCACAGATACGCAGTATTTT. This codes for CASSLEQVSTDTQYF.

The chain uses TRBV7-3 and TRBJ2-3; D possibly corresponds to TRBD1 (6 bases). This CDR3 has 14 residues. The germline gives CDR1 SGHTA, CDR2 FQGTGA. V lost 2 bases and J 2 bases, leaving 8 bases between the germline ends. CDR3 in DNA: TGTGCCAGCAGCTTAGTGGGGGCCACAGATACGCAGTATTTT. Its protein is CASSLVGATDTQYF.

The J gene is TRBJ2-2, the V gene TRBV4-1; D may be TRBD2 (6 bases). The CDR3 totals 18 residues. CDR1 MGHRA and CDR2 YSYEKL come from the germline V gene. V was shortened by 0 bases and J by 3 bases, with 17 bases between the two germline ends. As DNA, the CDR3 is TGCGCCAGCAGCCAAGATTTGCGGGGCTTGTTGGACACCGGGGAGCTGTTTTTT. This translates into CASSQDLRGLLDTGELFF.